This T cell receptor (beta chain) was documented in a study of monozygotic twins with inflammatory bowel disease. The germline V gene encodes CDR1 LGHNT and CDR2 FRNRAP. CDR3 length equals 15 residues. Study-wide points: IBD patients showed reduced TCRbeta diversity (inverse Simpson) versus healthy co-twins.

Comment on this clonotype: No antigen is known for it.

Following a re-call of the 5' RACE reads, TCRdb has one entry per CDR3 protein and lacks DNA. Recorded for this sample: nearly 450,000 distinct CDR3 sequences. The specimen was blood. This sequence was found in a human donor with ulcerative colitis or Crohn's disease, or a healthy co-twin of an affected twin (not recorded which). The chain recombines TRBV12-5 with TRBJ1-5; TCRdb proposes TRBD1, but this gene call is untestable without DNA. The CDR3 is CASGLVLAQGQPQHF.